The following is a TCR beta chain sequence with its context. No antigen is known for it. TCRdb keeps only in-frame clones here, not all; method: immunoSEQ multiplex PCR. The table includes 20,000 to 25,000 clones, just under 75% detected once. These data are taken from a study of CD4 T cells in relation to SARS-CoV-2 and coronaviruses. As for the study in general: After nine to eleven days of antigen culture, PBMC TCR beta CDR3s were sequenced.

Study-level points and caveats: Monoreactive clones expanded significantly more to SARS-CoV-2 than crossreactive clones did.

The unexposed donors gave CD4+ T cells in about 2010-2019, prior to COVID-19. The cells were cultured for around ten days before CD4+ T cells were isolated. Testing used SARS-CoV-2 S/N and four cold-coronavirus spikes on unexposed-donor CD4+ T cells, cells permitting. V lost 2 bases to trimming and J lost 6 bases, with 6 bases between them. Germline lookup yields CDR1 SGHTS and CDR2 YDEGEE. The CDR3 is 11 amino acids. V is TRBV5-8 and J is TRBJ2-7; D not resolved. Sequenced: CD4+ T cells from PBMCs, cultured in vitro. The receptor comes from a human donor in good health. The CDR3 DNA reads TGTGCCAGCAGCTTTGCCGGCGAGCAGTACTTC. Translation: CASSFAGEQYF.